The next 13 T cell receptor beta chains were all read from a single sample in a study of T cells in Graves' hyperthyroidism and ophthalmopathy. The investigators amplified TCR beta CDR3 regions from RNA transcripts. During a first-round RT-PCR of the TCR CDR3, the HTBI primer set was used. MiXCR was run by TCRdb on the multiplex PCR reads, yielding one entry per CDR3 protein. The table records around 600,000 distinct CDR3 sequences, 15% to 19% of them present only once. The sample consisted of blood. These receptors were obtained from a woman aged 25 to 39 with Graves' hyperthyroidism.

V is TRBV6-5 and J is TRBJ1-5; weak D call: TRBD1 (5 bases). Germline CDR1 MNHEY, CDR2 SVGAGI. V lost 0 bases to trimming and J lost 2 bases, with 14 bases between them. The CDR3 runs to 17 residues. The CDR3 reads CASSYSMGVRGNQPQHF. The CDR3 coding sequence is TGTGCCAGCAGTTACTCGATGGGGGTTCGGGGCAATCAGCCCCAGCATTTT.

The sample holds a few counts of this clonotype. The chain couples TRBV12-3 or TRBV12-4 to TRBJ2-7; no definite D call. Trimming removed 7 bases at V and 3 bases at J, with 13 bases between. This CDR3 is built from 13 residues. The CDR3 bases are TGTGCCAGCACCCTAGACTCCGGCTACGAGCAGTACTTC. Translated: CASTLDSGYEQYF.

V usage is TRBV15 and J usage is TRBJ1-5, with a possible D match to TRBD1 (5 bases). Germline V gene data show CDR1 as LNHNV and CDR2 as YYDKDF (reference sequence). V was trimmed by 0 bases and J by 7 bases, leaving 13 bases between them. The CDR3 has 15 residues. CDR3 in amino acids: CATSRDREAVQPQHF. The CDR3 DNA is TGTGCCACCAGCAGAGACAGGGAGGCCGTGCAGCCCCAGCATTTT.

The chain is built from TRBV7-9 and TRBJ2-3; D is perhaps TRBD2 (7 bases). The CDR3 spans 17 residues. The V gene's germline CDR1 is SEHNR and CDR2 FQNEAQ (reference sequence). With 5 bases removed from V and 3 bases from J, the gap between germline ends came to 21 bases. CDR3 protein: CASSPFRGGPGTDTQYF. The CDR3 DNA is TGTGCCAGCAGCCCCTTCAGGGGAGGGCCTGGGACAGATACGCAGTATTTT.

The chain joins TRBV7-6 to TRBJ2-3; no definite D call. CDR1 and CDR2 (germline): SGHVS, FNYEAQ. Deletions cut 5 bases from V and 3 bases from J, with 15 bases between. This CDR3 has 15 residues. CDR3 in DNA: TGTGCCAGCAGCCCATATGCCAATCCGACAGATACGCAGTATTTT. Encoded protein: CASSPYANPTDTQYF.

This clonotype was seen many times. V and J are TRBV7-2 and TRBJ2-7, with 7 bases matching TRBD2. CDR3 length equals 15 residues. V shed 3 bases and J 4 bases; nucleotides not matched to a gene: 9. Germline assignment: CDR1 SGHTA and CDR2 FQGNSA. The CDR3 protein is CASSFLAGEGYEQYF. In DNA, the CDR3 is TGTGCCAGCAGCTTTCTGGCGGGAGAAGGATACGAGCAGTACTTC. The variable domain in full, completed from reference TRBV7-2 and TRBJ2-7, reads GAGVSQSPSNKVTEKGKDVELRCDPISGHTALYWYRQSLGQGLEFLIYFQGNSAPDKSGLPSDRFSAERTGGSVSTLTIQRTQQEDSAVYLCASSFLAGEGYEQYFGPGTRLTVT.

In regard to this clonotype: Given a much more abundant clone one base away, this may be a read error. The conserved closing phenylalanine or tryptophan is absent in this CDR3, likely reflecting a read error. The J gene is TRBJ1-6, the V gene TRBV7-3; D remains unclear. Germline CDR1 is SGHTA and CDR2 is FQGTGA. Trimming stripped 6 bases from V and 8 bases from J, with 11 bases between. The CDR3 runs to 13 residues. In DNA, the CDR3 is TGTGCCAGCAGTCGGGATTGGGATTCACCCCTCCACCTT. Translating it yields CASSRDWDSPLHL.

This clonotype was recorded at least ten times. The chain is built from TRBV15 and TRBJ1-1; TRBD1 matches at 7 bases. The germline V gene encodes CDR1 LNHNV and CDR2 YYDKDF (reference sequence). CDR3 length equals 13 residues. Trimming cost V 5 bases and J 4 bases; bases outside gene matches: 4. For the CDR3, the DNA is TGTGCCACCAGCGGATACAGGGGCACTGAAGCTTTCTTT. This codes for CATSGYRGTEAFF.

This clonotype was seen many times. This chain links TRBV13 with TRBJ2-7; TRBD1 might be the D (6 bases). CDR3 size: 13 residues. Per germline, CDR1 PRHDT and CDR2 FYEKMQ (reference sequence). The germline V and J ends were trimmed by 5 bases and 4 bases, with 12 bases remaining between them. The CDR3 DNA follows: TGTGCCAGCAGCGCGACCCAGGGGTACGAGCAGTACTTC. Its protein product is CASSATQGYEQYF.

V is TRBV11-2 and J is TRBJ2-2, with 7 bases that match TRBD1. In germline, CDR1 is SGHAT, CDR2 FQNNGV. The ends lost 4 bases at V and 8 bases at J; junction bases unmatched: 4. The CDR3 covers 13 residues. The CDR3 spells CASSSSTGGELFF. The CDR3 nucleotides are TGTGCCAGCAGCTCATCGACAGGGGGGGAGCTGTTTTTT.

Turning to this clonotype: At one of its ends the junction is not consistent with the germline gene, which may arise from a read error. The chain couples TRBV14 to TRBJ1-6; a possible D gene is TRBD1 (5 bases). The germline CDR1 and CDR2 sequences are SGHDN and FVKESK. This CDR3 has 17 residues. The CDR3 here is CASSQDGHSSYDSPLHF. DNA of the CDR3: TGTGCCAGCAGCCAAGATGGACACAGCTCCTATGATTCACCCCTCCACTTT.

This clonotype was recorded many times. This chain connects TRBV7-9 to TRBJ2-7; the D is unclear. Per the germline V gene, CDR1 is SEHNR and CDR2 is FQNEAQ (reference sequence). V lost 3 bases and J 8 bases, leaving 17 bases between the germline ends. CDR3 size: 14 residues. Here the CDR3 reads CASSFPASGRQQYF. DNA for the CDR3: TGTGCCAGCAGCTTCCCTGCGTCGGGTCGGCAGCAGTACTTC.

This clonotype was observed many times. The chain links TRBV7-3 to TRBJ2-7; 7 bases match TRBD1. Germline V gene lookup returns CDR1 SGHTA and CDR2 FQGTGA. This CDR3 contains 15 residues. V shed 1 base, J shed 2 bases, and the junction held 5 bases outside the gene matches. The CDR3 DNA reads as TGTGCCAGCAGCTTAAGTACAGGGGCTCCCTACGAGCAGTACTTC. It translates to CASSLSTGAPYEQYF.